This is a list of T cell receptor beta chains from one sample in a study of cytomegalovirus exposure and HLA in healthy donors. Libraries were prepared by immunoSEQ multiplex PCR; TCRdb keeps only in-frame clonotypes and omits some of them. This listing includes 130,000 to 150,000 clones. The specimen sequenced was PBMCs. These receptors originate from a male donor in good health and CMV-seronegative. Both conserved end residues are part of each CDR3. Each record gives: D gene, V gene, J gene, CDR3 DNA, CDR3 protein. A D gene is named only where the DNA matches it firmly.

TRBD1,TRBV4-2,TRBJ2-2,TGTGCCAGCAGCCAACCGGACAGGGACACCGGGGAGCTGTTTTTT,CASSQPDRDTGELFF
NA,TRBV5-1,TRBJ2-5,TGCGCCAGCAGCCTAGGACAGGGAGGGAATGTTGAGACCCAGTACTTC,CASSLGQGGNVETQYF
NA,TRBV5-1,TRBJ1-6,TGCGCCAGCAGCTTGGATCAGGGAAATTCACCCCTCCACTTT,CASSLDQGNSPLHF
NA,TRBV9,TRBJ2-1,TGTGCCAGCAGCGAAAGGGGTGGTGTATACAATGAGCAGTTCTTC,CASSERGGVYNEQFF
NA,TRBV15,TRBJ1-1,TGTGCCACCAGCGGTCAGGGAGGGGGCACTGAAGCTTTCTTT,CATSGQGGGTEAFF
TRBD2,TRBV9,TRBJ2-1,TGTGCCAGCAGCGTAGGACTAGCCTATGAGCAGTTCTTC,CASSVGLAYEQFF
TRBD1,TRBV19,TRBJ1-1,TGTGCCAGTACCAGGGGGGTGACTGAAGCTTTCTTT,CASTRGVTEAFF
NA,TRBV18,TRBJ2-1,TGTGCCAGCTCACCGCAACGAGCATCCCCCCACAATGAGCAGTTCTTC,CASSPQRASPHNEQFF
NA,TRBV5-4,TRBJ2-5,TGTGCCAGCAGCTCCGGAGGGTTGGGAGAGACCCAGTACTTC,CASSSGGLGETQYF
TRBD1,TRBV5-6,TRBJ2-7,TGTGCCAGCAGCATTCCGGGACAGGGGTCCTACGAGCAGTACTTC,CASSIPGQGSYEQYF
NA,TRBV19,TRBJ2-1,TGTGCCAGTAGCCAATTGGGAGGAGGATTAGGGGAGCAGTTCTTC,CASSQLGGGLGEQFF
TRBD1,TRBV2,TRBJ2-2,TGTGCCAGCAAGAGGCCAGGGGGCACCTTGAACACCGGGGAGCTGTTTTTT,CASKRPGGTLNTGELFF
NA,TRBV27,TRBJ1-5,TGTGCCAGCAGTTTCTTTAGCAATCAGCCCCAGCATTTT,CASSFFSNQPQHF
NA,TRBV29-1,TRBJ1-3,TGCAGCCATCTAGGAGTCTCTGGAAACACCATATATTTT,CSHLGVSGNTIYF
TRBD2,TRBV14,TRBJ2-7,TGTGCCAGCAGTCTTACCCGGACTAGCGGGAGATCCTACGAGCAGTACTTC,CASSLTRTSGRSYEQYF
NA,TRBV19,TRBJ1-5,TGTGCCAGTAGAATAAGTGGGGGGAGCAATCAGCCCCAGCATTTT,CASRISGGSNQPQHF